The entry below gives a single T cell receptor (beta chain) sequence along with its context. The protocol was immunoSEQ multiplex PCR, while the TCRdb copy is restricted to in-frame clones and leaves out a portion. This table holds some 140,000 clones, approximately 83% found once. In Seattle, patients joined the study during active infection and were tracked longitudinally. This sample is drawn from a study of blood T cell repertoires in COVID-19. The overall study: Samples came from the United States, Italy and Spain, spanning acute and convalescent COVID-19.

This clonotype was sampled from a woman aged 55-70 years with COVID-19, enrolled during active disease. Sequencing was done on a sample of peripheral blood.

CDR3 coding DNA: TGTGCCAGCAGTGAAGGGGCAGGGGGCGTTGAAAAACTGTTTTTT. It encodes CASSEGAGGVEKLFF. This chain links TRBV25-1 with TRBJ1-4, with TRBD1 matching 8 bases. This CDR3 region has 15 residues. The germline CDR1 and CDR2 sequences are MGHDK and SYGVNS. J was trimmed by 7 bases and V by 2 bases; bases with no gene match: 6.